One and the same sample provided the 8 T cell receptor beta chains below, sequenced in a study of blood T cell repertoires in COVID-19. Clones were read by immunoSEQ multiplex PCR, and TCRdb kept only the in-frame ones, dropping some. The sample has 100,000 to 120,000 clones, over 75% seen once. Input material: peripheral blood. The receptor set was obtained from a man aged 50 to 60 with acute or convalescent COVID-19.

The chain links TRBV7-3 to TRBJ1-1; D is possibly TRBD1 (6 bases). The CDR3 has 14 amino acids. Germline V gives CDR1 SGHTA, CDR2 FQGTGA. Between the trimmed V and J ends, which lost 5 bases and 3 bases, there was a span of 13 bases. In DNA, the CDR3 is TGTGCCAGCAGCCTTACAGGGCCCGACACTGAAGCTTTCTTT. It codes for CASSLTGPDTEAFF.

The CDR3 DNA sequence: TGTGCCAGCAGTTGGACCGACAGTTCCGCTGCCGAGCAGTACTTC. Its protein product is CASSWTDSSAAEQYF. J is TRBJ2-7 and V is TRBV6-5, with TRBD1 as a possible D gene (5 bases). The CDR3 runs to 15 residues. Trimming cost V 4 bases and J 6 bases, with 19 bases left between them. Germline values: CDR1 MNHEY, CDR2 SVGAGI.

V is TRBV7-9 and J is TRBJ2-1, with D unresolved. The germline CDR1 and CDR2 sequences are SEHNR and FQNEAQ (reference sequence). CDR3 length: 15 residues. Trimming pared 6 bases from V and 1 base from J, leaving 13 bases between. In DNA, the CDR3 is TGTGCCAGCAGGCTTAACATGGCATCCTACAATGAGCAGTTCTTC. Translation gives CASRLNMASYNEQFF.

V is TRBV6-5 and J is TRBJ1-2; 7 bases map to TRBD1. The ends lost 5 bases at V and 2 bases at J; junction bases unmatched: 5. There are 14 residues in the CDR3. From germline, CDR1 is MNHEY and CDR2 SVGAGI. The CDR3 nucleotides are TGTGCCAGCAGTCGAGGGGGCGCCAACTATGGCTACACCTTC. Its protein is CASSRGGANYGYTF.

The gene calls are TRBV6-2 or TRBV6-3 and TRBJ2-1; D perhaps matches TRBD1 (5 bases). V lost 6 bases and J 0 bases, leaving 15 bases between the germline ends. The germline CDR1 and CDR2 sequences are MNHEY and SVGEGT. The CDR3 has 16 residues. The CDR3 coding sequence is TGTGCCAGCAGCCAACAGGCCCATGGCTCCTACAATGAGCAGTTCTTC. Translating it yields CASSQQAHGSYNEQFF.

The V and J genes are TRBV3-1 (or the pseudogene TRBV3-2) and TRBJ2-5; perhaps TRBD2 as D (5 bases). Germline CDR1 LGHDT, CDR2 YNNKEL (reference sequence). The V end was cut by 5 bases, the J end by 3 bases, with 10 bases between. This CDR3 comprises 13 residues. This CDR3 reads CASSFTGKETQYF. The CDR3 nucleotides read TGTGCCAGCAGCTTTACGGGGAAAGAGACCCAGTACTTC.

The chain uses TRBV11-2 and TRBJ2-1; 7 bases fit TRBD1. After removal of 5 bases from V and 7 bases from J, the junction contained 11 bases not matched to a gene. Germline V CDR1 and CDR2: SGHAT, FQNNGV. The CDR3 extends over 15 amino acids. Here the CDR3 reads CASSRGQERANEQFF. The CDR3 DNA reads TGTGCCAGCAGCCGCGGACAGGAAAGGGCTAATGAGCAGTTCTTC. The full variable domain, completed using reference TRBV11-2 and TRBJ2-1, is EAGVAQSPRYKIIEKRQSVAFWCNPISGHATLYWYQQILGQGPKLLIQFQNNGVVDDSQLPKDRFSAERLKGVDSTLKIQPAKLEDSAVYLCASSRGQERANEQFFGPGTRLTVL.

The sample holds one count of this clone. The rearrangement joins TRBV7-8 to TRBJ1-3; the D gene is possibly TRBD1 (5 bases). Germline lookup yields CDR1 SGHVS and CDR2 FQNEAQ. The V end was cut by 5 bases, the J end by 2 bases, with 16 bases between. The CDR3 has 16 amino acids. CDR3 nucleotides: TGTGCCAGCAGCACGCAGTTGACAGCCGCTGGAAACACCATATATTTT. It specifies CASSTQLTAAGNTIYF.